Listed below are T cell receptor beta chains from one sample, sequenced in a study of blood T cell repertoires in COVID-19. TCRdb's table, derived via immunoSEQ multiplex PCR, lists solely in-frame clones and lacks some. The table shows about 330,000 clones, with about 92% occurring only once. The sample was PBMCs or T cells enriched from blood (not recorded which). These TCRs come from a woman younger than 45 who had recovered from COVID-19. Both conserved end residues are part of each CDR3. A D gene is named only where the DNA matches it firmly. Size is omitted from some rows. Given values are once, few, many or a class for expanded clones.

D gene: TRBD1
J gene: TRBJ1-1
clone size: .
V gene: TRBV28
CDR3 DNA: TGTGCCAGCGGCTGGATAGGGGGCGAATCGGACACTGAAGCTTTCTTT
CDR3 protein: CASGWIGGESDTEAFF

D gene: .
J gene: TRBJ2-2
clone size: .
V gene: TRBV6-5
CDR3 DNA: TGTGCCAGCAAAGGGGCAGAAGTCACCGGGGAGCTGTTTTTT
CDR3 protein: CASKGAEVTGELFF

D gene: .
J gene: TRBJ2-5
clone size: .
V gene: TRBV9
CDR3 DNA: TGTGCCAGCAGCGTAGAGGCTCGGGCTGGAGGGCGAGAGACCCAGTACTTC
CDR3 protein: CASSVEARAGGRETQYF

D gene: TRBD1
J gene: TRBJ1-2
clone size: .
V gene: TRBV27
CDR3 DNA: TGTGCCAGCAGTTTTTTACCCTTGACAGGGAACTATGGCTACACCTTC
CDR3 protein: CASSFLPLTGNYGYTF

D gene: .
J gene: TRBJ1-1
clone size: .
V gene: TRBV2
CDR3 DNA: TGTGCCAGCAGCACCCCGGGGACACAGATACAGAACACTGAAGCTTTCTTT
CDR3 protein: CASSTPGTQIQNTEAFF

D gene: .
J gene: TRBJ2-5
clone size: .
V gene: TRBV7-2
CDR3 DNA: TGTGCCAGCAGCTTGTTGGAGCTACAAGAGACCCAGTACTTC
CDR3 protein: CASSLLELQETQYF

D gene: .
J gene: TRBJ1-6
clone size: .
V gene: TRBV4-1
CDR3 DNA: TGCGCCAGCACCCGCGCGGGGGACGCTAATTCACCCCTCCACTTT
CDR3 protein: CASTRAGDANSPLHF

D gene: TRBD1
J gene: TRBJ2-1
clone size: .
V gene: TRBV24-1
CDR3 DNA: TGTGCCACCAGTGAGGAGACAGGGACGGATGAGCAGTTCTTC
CDR3 protein: CATSEETGTDEQFF

D gene: TRBD1
J gene: TRBJ1-6
clone size: .
V gene: TRBV19
CDR3 DNA: TGTGCCAGCGCGAAGGAGGGGACAGGGAATTCACCCCTCCACTTT
CDR3 protein: CASAKEGTGNSPLHF

D gene: TRBD2
J gene: TRBJ2-1
clone size: .
V gene: TRBV11-2
CDR3 DNA: TGTGCCAGCAGCTTAAGCCTGGGGACTAGCAATGAGCAGTTCTTC
CDR3 protein: CASSLSLGTSNEQFF

D gene: .
J gene: TRBJ1-2
clone size: .
V gene: TRBV30
CDR3 DNA: TGTGCCTGGAGTGTAAGGGGTAACTATGGCTACACCTTC
CDR3 protein: CAWSVRGNYGYTF

D gene: .
J gene: TRBJ2-1
clone size: once
V gene: TRBV7-9
CDR3 DNA: TGTGCCAGCAGCTTAGCTGGGGGCCCCGGTAATGAGCAGTTCTTC
CDR3 protein: CASSLAGGPGNEQFF

D gene: TRBD1
J gene: TRBJ2-7
clone size: .
V gene: TRBV20-1
CDR3 DNA: TGCGGCCCGGGACAGGGAGACGAGCAGTACTTC
CDR3 protein: CGPGQGDEQYF

D gene: TRBD1
J gene: TRBJ2-1
clone size: .
V gene: TRBV6-2/TRBV6-3
CDR3 DNA: TGTGCCAGCAGCCACAGGGGCCCCTTATCCTACAATGAGCAGTTCTTC
CDR3 protein: CASSHRGPLSYNEQFF

D gene: .
J gene: TRBJ1-5
clone size: .
V gene: TRBV6-5
CDR3 DNA: TGTGCCAGCGAATTTGTCAGGGGAAGCAATCAGCCCCAGCATTTT
CDR3 protein: CASEFVRGSNQPQHF

D gene: TRBD1
J gene: TRBJ1-2
clone size: .
V gene: TRBV11-2
CDR3 DNA: TGTGCCAGCAGTCCCGGGACAGGGGGCGCGAGTCGAGGCTACACCTTC
CDR3 protein: CASSPGTGGASRGYTF

D gene: TRBD1
J gene: TRBJ2-2
clone size: .
V gene: TRBV4-3
CDR3 DNA: TGCGCCAGCAGCCGGACAGGGAGCACCGGGGAGCTGTTTTTT
CDR3 protein: CASSRTGSTGELFF

D gene: .
J gene: TRBJ2-3
clone size: .
V gene: TRBV4-1
CDR3 DNA: TGCGCCAGCAGCCTTGAAATTGGGACAGAGGAGGGTGCAGATACGCAGTATTTT
CDR3 protein: CASSLEIGTEEGADTQYF

D gene: .
J gene: TRBJ1-6
clone size: .
V gene: TRBV10-3
CDR3 DNA: TGTGCCATCCTAGAGCTTGGGACCGGGGGCTCCTATAATTCACCCCTCCACTTT
CDR3 protein: CAILELGTGGSYNSPLHF

D gene: .
J gene: TRBJ2-7
clone size: .
V gene: TRBV4-2
CDR3 DNA: TGTGCCAGCAGCCAAGGGGACAACTTGGGGGAGCAGTACTTC
CDR3 protein: CASSQGDNLGEQYF

D gene: .
J gene: TRBJ1-2
clone size: .
V gene: TRBV5-1
CDR3 DNA: TGCGCCAGCAGCTTGGTACCACAGGGATCCTATGGCTACACCTTC
CDR3 protein: CASSLVPQGSYGYTF

D gene: .
J gene: TRBJ2-7
clone size: .
V gene: TRBV15
CDR3 DNA: TGTGCCACCAGCAGATTTAAACAGGGTCCCCCCTACGAGCAGTACTTC
CDR3 protein: CATSRFKQGPPYEQYF

D gene: TRBD2
J gene: TRBJ2-5
clone size: .
V gene: TRBV15
CDR3 DNA: TGTGCCACCAGCAGAAGGGGGGGACTAGCAGGGACCCAGTACTTC
CDR3 protein: CATSRRGGLAGTQYF

D gene: .
J gene: TRBJ1-1
clone size: .
V gene: TRBV5-5
CDR3 DNA: TGTGCCAGCAGCTTGGAAGGGGGTCCTGAAGCTTTCTTT
CDR3 protein: CASSLEGGPEAFF